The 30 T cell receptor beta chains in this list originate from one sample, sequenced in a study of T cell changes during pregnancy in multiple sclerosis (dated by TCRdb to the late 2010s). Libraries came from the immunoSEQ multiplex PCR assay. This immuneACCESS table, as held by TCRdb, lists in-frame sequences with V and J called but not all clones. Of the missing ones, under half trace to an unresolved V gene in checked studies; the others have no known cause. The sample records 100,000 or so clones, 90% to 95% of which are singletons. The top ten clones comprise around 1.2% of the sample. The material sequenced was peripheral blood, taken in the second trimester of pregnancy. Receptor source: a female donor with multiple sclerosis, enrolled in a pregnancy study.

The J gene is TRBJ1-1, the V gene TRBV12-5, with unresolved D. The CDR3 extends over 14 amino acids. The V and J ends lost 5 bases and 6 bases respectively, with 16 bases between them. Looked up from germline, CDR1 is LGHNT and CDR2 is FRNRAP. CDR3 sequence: CASGRQDGVAEAFF. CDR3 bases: TGTGCTAGTGGTCGTCAAGACGGGGTGGCTGAAGCTTTCTTT.

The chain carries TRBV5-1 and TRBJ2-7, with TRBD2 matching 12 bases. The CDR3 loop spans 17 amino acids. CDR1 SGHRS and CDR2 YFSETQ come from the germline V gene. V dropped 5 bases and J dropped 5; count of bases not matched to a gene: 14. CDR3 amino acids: CASSWGLAGFRSHEQYF. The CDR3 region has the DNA TGCGCCAGCAGTTGGGGACTAGCGGGTTTTAGGTCCCACGAGCAGTACTTC. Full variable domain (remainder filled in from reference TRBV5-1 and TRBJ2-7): KAGVTQTPRYLIKTRGQQVTLSCSPISGHRSVSWYQQTPGQGLQFLFEYFSETQRNKGNFPGRFSGRQFSNSRSEMNVSTLELGDSALYLCASSWGLAGFRSHEQYFGPGTRLTVT.

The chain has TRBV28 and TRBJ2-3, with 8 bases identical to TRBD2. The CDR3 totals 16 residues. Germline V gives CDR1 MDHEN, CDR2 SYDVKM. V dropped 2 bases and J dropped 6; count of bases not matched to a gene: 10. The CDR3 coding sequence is TGTGCCAGCAGTTTAATCGGGGGGGAAAAGTGGGATACGCAGTATTTT. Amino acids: CASSLIGGEKWDTQYF.

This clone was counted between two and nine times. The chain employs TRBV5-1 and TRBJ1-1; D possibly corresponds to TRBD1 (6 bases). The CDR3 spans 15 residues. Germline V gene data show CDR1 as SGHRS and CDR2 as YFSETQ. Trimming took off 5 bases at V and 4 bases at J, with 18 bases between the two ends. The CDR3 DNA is TGCGCCAGCAGTGACCTGCCAGGGGTTGGCACTGAAGCTTTCTTT. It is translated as CASSDLPGVGTEAFF.

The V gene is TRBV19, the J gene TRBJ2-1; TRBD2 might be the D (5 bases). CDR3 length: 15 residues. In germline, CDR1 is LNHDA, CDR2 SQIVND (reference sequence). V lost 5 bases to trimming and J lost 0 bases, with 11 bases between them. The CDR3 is CASSALGSSYNEQFF. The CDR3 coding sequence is TGTGCCAGTAGTGCTCTAGGGAGCTCCTACAATGAGCAGTTCTTC. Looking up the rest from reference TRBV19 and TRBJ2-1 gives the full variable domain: DGGITQSPKYLFRKEGQNVTLSCEQNLNHDAMYWYRQDPGQGLRLIYYSQIVNDFQKGDIAEGYSVSREKKESFPLTVTSAQKNPTAFYLCASSALGSSYNEQFFGPGTRLTVL.

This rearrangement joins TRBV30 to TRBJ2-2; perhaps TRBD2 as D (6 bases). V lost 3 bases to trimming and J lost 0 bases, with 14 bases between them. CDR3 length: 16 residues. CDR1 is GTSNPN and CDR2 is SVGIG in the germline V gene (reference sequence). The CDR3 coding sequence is TGTGCCTGGAGCCTCTGGGAGGCCCCGAACACCGGGGAGCTGTTTTTT. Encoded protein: CAWSLWEAPNTGELFF.

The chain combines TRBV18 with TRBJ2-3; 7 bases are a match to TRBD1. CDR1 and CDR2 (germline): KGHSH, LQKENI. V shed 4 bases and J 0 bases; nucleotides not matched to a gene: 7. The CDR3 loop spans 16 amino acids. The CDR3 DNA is TGTGCCAGCTCACTTTACAGGGGTGGTAGCACAGATACGCAGTATTTT. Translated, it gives CASSLYRGGSTDTQYF.

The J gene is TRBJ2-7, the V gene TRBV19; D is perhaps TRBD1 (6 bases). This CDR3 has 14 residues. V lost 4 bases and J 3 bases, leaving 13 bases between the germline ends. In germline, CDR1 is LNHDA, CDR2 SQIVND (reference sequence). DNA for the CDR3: TGTGCCAGTAGTAGGGGACAAGAGGGCTACGAGCAGTACTTC. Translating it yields CASSRGQEGYEQYF.

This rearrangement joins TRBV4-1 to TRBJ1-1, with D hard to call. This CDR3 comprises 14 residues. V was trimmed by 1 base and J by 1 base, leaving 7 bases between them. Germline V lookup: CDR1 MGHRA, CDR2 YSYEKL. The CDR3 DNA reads TGCGCCAGCAGCCAAGGTACAGCGAACACTGAAGCTTTCTTT. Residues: CASSQGTANTEAFF.

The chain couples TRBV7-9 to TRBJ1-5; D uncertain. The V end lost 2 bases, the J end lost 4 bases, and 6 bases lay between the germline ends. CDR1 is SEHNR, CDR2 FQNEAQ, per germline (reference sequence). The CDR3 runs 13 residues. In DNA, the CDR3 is TGTGCCAGCAGCTTATCGGAGAATCAGCCCCAGCATTTT. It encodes CASSLSENQPQHF.

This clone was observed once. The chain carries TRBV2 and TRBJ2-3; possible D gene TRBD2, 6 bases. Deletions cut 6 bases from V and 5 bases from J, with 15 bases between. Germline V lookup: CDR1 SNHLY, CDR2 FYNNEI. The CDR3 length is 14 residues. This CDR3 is CASSPSVVGDTQYF. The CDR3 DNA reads TGTGCCAGCAGCCCTAGCGTAGTCGGAGATACGCAGTATTTT.

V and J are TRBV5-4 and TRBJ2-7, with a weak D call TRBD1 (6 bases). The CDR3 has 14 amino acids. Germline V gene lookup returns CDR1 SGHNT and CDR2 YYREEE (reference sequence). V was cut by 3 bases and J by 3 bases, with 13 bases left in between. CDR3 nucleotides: TGTGCCAGCAGCTCCCGGGACACCCACTACGAGCAGTACTTC. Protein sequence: CASSSRDTHYEQYF.

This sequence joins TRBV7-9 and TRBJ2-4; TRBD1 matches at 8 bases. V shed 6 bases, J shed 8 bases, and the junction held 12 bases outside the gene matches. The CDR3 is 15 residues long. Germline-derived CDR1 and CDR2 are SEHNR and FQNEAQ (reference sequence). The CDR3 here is CASSQRTGMGDIQYF. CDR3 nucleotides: TGTGCCAGCAGTCAACGGACAGGGATGGGAGACATTCAGTACTTC.

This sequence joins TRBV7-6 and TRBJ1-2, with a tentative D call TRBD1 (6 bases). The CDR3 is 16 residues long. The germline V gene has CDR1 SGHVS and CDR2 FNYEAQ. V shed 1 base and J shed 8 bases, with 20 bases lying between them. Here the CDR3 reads CASSLGYREWARGYTF. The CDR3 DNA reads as TGTGCCAGCAGCTTAGGTTACAGGGAATGGGCTCGAGGCTACACCTTC. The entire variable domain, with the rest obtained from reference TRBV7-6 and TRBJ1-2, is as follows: GAGVSQSPRYKVTKRGQDVALRCDPISGHVSLYWYRQALGQGPEFLTYFNYEAQQDKSGLPNDRFSAERPEGSISTLTIQRTEQRDSAMYRCASSLGYREWARGYTFGSGTRLTVV.

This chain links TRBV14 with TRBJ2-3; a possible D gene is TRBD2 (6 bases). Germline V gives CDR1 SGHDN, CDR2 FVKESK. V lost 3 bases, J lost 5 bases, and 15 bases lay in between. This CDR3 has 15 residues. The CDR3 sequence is CASSQGTFRGDTQYF. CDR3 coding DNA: TGTGCCAGCAGCCAGGGGACTTTCCGGGGAGATACGCAGTATTTT.

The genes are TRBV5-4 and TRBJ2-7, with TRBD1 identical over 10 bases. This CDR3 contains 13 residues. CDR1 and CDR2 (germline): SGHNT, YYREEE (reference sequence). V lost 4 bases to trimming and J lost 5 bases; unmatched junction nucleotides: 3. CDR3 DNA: TGTGCCAGCAGCCGGGACAGGGGCCACGAGCAGTACTTC. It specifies CASSRDRGHEQYF.

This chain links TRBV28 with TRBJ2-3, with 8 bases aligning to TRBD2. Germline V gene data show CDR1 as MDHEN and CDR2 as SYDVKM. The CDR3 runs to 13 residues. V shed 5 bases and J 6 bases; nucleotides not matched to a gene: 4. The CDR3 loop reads CASSRLAFDTQYF. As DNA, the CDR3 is TGTGCCAGCAGTCGACTAGCGTTCGATACGCAGTATTTT.

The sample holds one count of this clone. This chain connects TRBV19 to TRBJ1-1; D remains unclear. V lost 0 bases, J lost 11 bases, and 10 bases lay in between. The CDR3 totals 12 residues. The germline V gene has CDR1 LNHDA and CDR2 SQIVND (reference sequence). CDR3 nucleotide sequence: TGTGCCAGTAGTATAGATCGGTTCGGGGCTTTCTTT. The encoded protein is CASSIDRFGAFF.

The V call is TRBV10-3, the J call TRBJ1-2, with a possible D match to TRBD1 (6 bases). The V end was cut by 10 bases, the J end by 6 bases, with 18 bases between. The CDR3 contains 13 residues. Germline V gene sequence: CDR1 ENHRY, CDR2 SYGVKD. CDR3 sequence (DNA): TGTGCCACCCGCCAGGACAGACAAGATGGCTACACCTTC. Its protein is CATRQDRQDGYTF.

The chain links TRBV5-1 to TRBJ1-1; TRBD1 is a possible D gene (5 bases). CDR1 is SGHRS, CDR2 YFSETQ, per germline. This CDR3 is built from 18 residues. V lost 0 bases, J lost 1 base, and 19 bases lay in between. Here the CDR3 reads CASSLGLQDAVTNTEAFF. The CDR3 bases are TGCGCCAGCAGCTTGGGTTTACAGGACGCTGTGACGAACACTGAAGCTTTCTTT.

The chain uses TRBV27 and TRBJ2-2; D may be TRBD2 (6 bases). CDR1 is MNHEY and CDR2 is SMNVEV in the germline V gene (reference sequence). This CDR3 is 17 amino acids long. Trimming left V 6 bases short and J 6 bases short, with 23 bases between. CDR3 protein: CASSRVGGPVVAGELFF. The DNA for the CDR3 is TGTGCCAGCAGCCGGGTGGGAGGACCCGTCGTGGCCGGGGAGCTGTTTTTT.

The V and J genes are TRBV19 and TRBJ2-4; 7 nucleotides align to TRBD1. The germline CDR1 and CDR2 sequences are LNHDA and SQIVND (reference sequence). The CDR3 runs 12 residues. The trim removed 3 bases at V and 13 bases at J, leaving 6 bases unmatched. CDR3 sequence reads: CASSILQGVQYF. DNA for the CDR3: TGTGCCAGTAGTATTTTGCAGGGGGTACAGTACTTC.

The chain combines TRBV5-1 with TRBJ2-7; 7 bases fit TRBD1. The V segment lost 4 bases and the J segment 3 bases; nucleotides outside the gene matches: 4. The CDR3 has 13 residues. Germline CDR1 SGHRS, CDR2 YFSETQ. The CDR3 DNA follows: TGCGCCAGCAGCCGAAGGGACAGCTACGAGCAGTACTTC. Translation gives CASSRRDSYEQYF.

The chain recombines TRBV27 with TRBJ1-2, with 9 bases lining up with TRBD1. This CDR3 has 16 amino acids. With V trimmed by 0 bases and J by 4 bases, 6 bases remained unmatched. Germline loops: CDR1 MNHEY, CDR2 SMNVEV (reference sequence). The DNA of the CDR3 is TGTGCCAGCAGTTTATCGGGGACAGGGTGGGGCTATGGCTACACCTTC. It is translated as CASSLSGTGWGYGYTF.

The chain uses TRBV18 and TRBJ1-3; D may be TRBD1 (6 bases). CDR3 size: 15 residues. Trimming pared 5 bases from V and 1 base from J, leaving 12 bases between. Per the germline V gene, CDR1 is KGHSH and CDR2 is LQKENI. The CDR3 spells CASSAKQGSGNTIYF. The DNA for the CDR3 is TGTGCCAGCTCAGCTAAACAGGGATCTGGAAACACCATATATTTT.

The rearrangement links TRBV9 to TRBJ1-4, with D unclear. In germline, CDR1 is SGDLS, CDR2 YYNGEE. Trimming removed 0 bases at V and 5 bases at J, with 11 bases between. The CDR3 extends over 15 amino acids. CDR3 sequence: CASSVGVAGNEKLFF. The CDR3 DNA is TGTGCCAGCAGCGTAGGGGTTGCGGGGAATGAAAAACTGTTTTTT. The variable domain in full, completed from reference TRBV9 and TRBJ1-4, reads DSGVTQTPKHLITATGQRVTLRCSPRSGDLSVYWYQQSLDQGLQFLIQYYNGEERAKGNILERFSAQQFPDLHSELNLSSLELGDSALYFCASSVGVAGNEKLFFGSGTQLSVL.

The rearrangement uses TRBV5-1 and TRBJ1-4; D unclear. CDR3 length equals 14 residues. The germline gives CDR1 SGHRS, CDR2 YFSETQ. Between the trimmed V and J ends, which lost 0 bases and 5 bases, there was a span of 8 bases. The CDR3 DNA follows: TGCGCCAGCAGCTTGGTTAATTTAAATGAAAAACTGTTTTTT. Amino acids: CASSLVNLNEKLFF.

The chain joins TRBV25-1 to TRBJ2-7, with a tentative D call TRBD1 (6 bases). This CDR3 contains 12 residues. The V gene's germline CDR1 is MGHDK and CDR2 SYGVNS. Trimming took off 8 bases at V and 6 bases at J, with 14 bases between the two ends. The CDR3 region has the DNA TGTGCCAGCTCACAGGGTAGGTTCGAGCAGTACTTC. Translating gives CASSQGRFEQYF.

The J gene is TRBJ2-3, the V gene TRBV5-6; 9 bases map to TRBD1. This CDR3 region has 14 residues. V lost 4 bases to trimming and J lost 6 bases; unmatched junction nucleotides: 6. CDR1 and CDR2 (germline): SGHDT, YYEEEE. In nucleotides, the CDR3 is TGTGCCAGCAGCCTCGGGACAGGGAGGGATACGCAGTATTTT. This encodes CASSLGTGRDTQYF.

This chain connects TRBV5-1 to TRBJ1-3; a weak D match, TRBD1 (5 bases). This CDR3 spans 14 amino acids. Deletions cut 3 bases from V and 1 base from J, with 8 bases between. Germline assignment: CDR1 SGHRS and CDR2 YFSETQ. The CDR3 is CASSSQGSGNTIYF. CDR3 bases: TGCGCCAGCAGCTCCCAGGGATCTGGAAACACCATATATTTT.